Following are 20 T cell receptor beta chains from one sample sequenced in a study of T cells after yellow fever vaccination. TCRdb re-derived calls from the 5' RACE reads in MiXCR, one entry per CDR3 protein. This repertoire shows hundreds of thousands of distinct CDR3 sequences, around an eighth found once; its top ten account for roughly an eighth. Sequencing was performed on PBMCs, taken on the day of the yellow fever booster vaccination. The origin of the receptors is a man aged 25-40 years who received the YFV17D yellow fever vaccine.

Many counts were recorded for this clonotype. The gene calls are TRBV11-2 and TRBJ2-4, with a possible D match to TRBD1 (6 bases). Germline CDR1 is SGHAT and CDR2 is FQNNGV. V lost 1 base, J lost 0 bases, and 10 bases lay in between. The CDR3 length is 16 residues. CDR3 protein: CASSLGPGVAKNIQYF. The CDR3 nucleotides read TGTGCCAGCAGCTTAGGGCCAGGGGTAGCCAAAAACATTCAGTACTTC.

This clonotype was counted a single time. The genes are TRBV9 and TRBJ2-1, with 8 bases aligning to TRBD2. The trim removed 6 bases at V and 4 bases at J, leaving 6 bases unmatched. Germline lookup yields CDR1 SGDLS and CDR2 YYNGEE. CDR3 length: 14 amino acids. CDR3 in amino acids: CASKGGRSYNEQFF. Here the CDR3 DNA reads TGTGCCAGCAAGGGCGGGAGGTCGTACAATGAGCAGTTCTTC.

This rearrangement joins TRBV6-5 to TRBJ2-5, with D unclear. V lost 6 bases to trimming and J lost 6 bases, with 11 bases between them. The CDR3 is 12 amino acids. The germline V gene encodes CDR1 MNHEY and CDR2 SVGAGI. Here the CDR3 reads CASRNLWKTQYF. CDR3 nucleotides: TGTGCCAGCAGGAATCTGTGGAAGACCCAGTACTTC.

This clonotype was seen at least ten times. This rearrangement joins TRBV5-1 to TRBJ2-3; 7 bases agree with TRBD2. The length of the CDR3 is 16 residues. Looked up from germline, CDR1 is SGHRS and CDR2 is YFSETQ. Unmatched junction bases numbered 7, after V lost 1 base and J lost 2 bases. CDR3 protein: CASSLKLAKDTDTQYF. The CDR3 nucleotides are TGCGCCAGCAGCTTGAAACTAGCGAAAGACACAGATACGCAGTATTTT.

This clonotype has only a few counts. The chain's CDR3 is CSARDSPAGAKNIQYF. The CDR3, as DNA: TGCAGTGCTAGAGATTCCCCAGCGGGGGCCAAAAACATTCAGTACTTC. The V call is TRBV20-1, the J call TRBJ2-4; 7 nucleotides line up with TRBD2. V trimming: 0 bases; J trimming: 1 base; junction bases outside the gene matches: 6. This CDR3 has 16 residues. Germline loops: CDR1 DFQATT, CDR2 SNEGSKA (reference sequence).

The gene calls are TRBV6-5 and TRBJ2-1, with 14 bases that match TRBD2. V dropped 0 bases and J dropped 6; count of bases not matched to a gene: 7. This CDR3 contains 18 residues. CDR1 and CDR2 (germline): MNHEY, SVGAGI. The CDR3 is CASSYSGTSGRIGNEQFF. The CDR3 DNA follows: TGTGCCAGCAGTTACTCGGGGACTAGCGGGAGAATAGGCAATGAGCAGTTCTTC.

V gene TRBV6-5 combines with J gene TRBJ2-7; tentative D call: TRBD2 (6 bases). The CDR3 has 15 residues. Trimming removed 2 bases at V and 0 bases at J, with 11 bases between. CDR1 and CDR2 (germline): MNHEY, SVGAGI. The CDR3 nucleotides are TGTGCCAGCAGTTACACTGGGGGAGGCTCCTACGAGCAGTACTTC. Protein: CASSYTGGGSYEQYF.

This clonotype occurred a few times. V usage is TRBV9 and J usage is TRBJ2-3, with a weak D call TRBD1 (5 bases). The CDR3 contains 15 residues. Between the trimmed V and J ends, which lost 4 bases and 0 bases, there was a span of 12 bases. Germline V gives CDR1 SGDLS, CDR2 YYNGEE. The CDR3 is CASSKTVASTDTQYF. The CDR3 region has the DNA TGTGCCAGCAGCAAGACAGTAGCTAGCACAGATACGCAGTATTTT.

This clonotype showed up just a few times. CDR3 sequence: CSARGVNQPQHF. The CDR3 nucleotides are TGCAGTGCTAGGGGGGTCAATCAGCCCCAGCATTTT. The chain couples TRBV20-1 to TRBJ1-5, with D perhaps matching TRBD1 (5 bases). This CDR3 spans 12 amino acids. Trimming stripped 3 bases from V and 3 bases from J, with 6 bases between. Germline V gene sequence: CDR1 DFQATT, CDR2 SNEGSKA (reference sequence).

DNA of the CDR3: TGTGCCAGCAAGCCGGGACTAGCGGGAGAGTATGAGCAGTTCTTC. Protein product: CASKPGLAGEYEQFF. The gene calls are TRBV2 and TRBJ2-1; TRBD2 agrees at 14 bases. The CDR3 is 15 amino acids. The V and J ends lost 7 bases and 8 bases, in that order; junction bases with no gene match: 7. Germline loops: CDR1 SNHLY, CDR2 FYNNEI.

The table lists this clonotype with a few counts. This chain links TRBV18 with TRBJ2-1, with TRBD2 identical over 12 bases. Looked up from germline, CDR1 is KGHSH and CDR2 is LQKENI. The V gene end was trimmed by 3 bases and the J gene end by 8 bases; junction bases not matched to a gene: 5. The CDR3 is made up of 15 amino acids. The CDR3 loop is CASSPLAGGRDEQFF. The CDR3 DNA sequence: TGTGCCAGCTCACCGCTAGCGGGAGGGCGAGATGAGCAGTTCTTC.

The rearrangement joins TRBV28 to TRBJ2-7; possibly TRBD1 for D (5 bases). This CDR3 is built from 15 residues. From germline, CDR1 is MDHEN and CDR2 SYDVKM. V dropped 6 bases and J dropped 0 bases, with 15 bases sitting between them. The CDR3 DNA reads TGTGCCAGCAGCCGACTCGGAAGGGGCTCCTACGAGCAGTACTTC. It codes for CASSRLGRGSYEQYF.

The chain carries TRBV29-1 and TRBJ1-1; TRBD1 matches at 7 bases. CDR3 length: 13 residues. V gave up 7 bases and J gave up 0 bases; unmatched junction bases: 5. Germline V CDR1 and CDR2: SQVTM, ANQGSEA. The CDR3 here is CSAGGQMNTEAFF. The CDR3 DNA reads TGCAGCGCTGGGGGACAGATGAACACTGAAGCTTTCTTT.

This clonotype was seen a few times. V is TRBV10-3 and J is TRBJ2-5; D is uncertain. Per germline, CDR1 ENHRY and CDR2 SYGVKD. V was pared by 2 bases and J by 4 bases, with 8 bases between. The CDR3 runs 13 residues. Written as DNA, the CDR3 is TGTGCCATCAGTGAGGGGCTTCTAGAGACCCAGTACTTC. This sequence encodes CAISEGLLETQYF.

This clonotype appeared a few times. This chain uses TRBV30 with TRBJ1-4, with 8 bases aligning to TRBD1. This CDR3 spans 15 amino acids. Germline assignment: CDR1 GTSNPN and CDR2 SVGIG (reference sequence). V shed 0 bases, J shed 4 bases, and the junction held 4 bases outside the gene matches. The DNA for the CDR3 is TGTGCCTGGAGTGTTGGACAGGGACTTAATGAAAAACTGTTTTTT. This translates into CAWSVGQGLNEKLFF.

This clonotype was counted between two and nine times. This chain joins TRBV7-9 and TRBJ2-1, with D perhaps matching TRBD2 (5 bases). With 4 bases removed from V and 4 bases from J, the gap between germline ends came to 20 bases. The CDR3 is made up of 17 amino acids. The V gene's germline CDR1 is SEHNR and CDR2 FQNEAQ (reference sequence). The CDR3 spells CASSSRSRRPAYNEQFF. Here the CDR3 DNA reads TGTGCCAGCAGCTCCCGGAGCCGGAGGCCTGCATACAATGAGCAGTTCTTC. The full variable domain, completed using reference TRBV7-9 and TRBJ2-1, is DTGVSQNPRHKITKRGQNVTFRCDPISEHNRLYWYRQTLGQGPEFLTYFQNEAQLEKSRLLSDRFSAERPKGSFSTLEIQRTEQGDSAMYLCASSSRSRRPAYNEQFFGPGTRLTVL.

V and J are TRBV20-1 and TRBJ2-3, with D maybe TRBD2 (5 bases). In germline, CDR1 is DFQATT, CDR2 SNEGSKA (reference sequence). V dropped 2 bases and J dropped 4 bases, with 16 bases sitting between them. CDR3 length: 15 amino acids. The CDR3 sequence is CSARNGLFLPDTQYF. The CDR3 DNA reads TGCAGTGCTAGAAACGGACTCTTTCTCCCAGATACGCAGTATTTT.

This sequence joins TRBV7-9 and TRBJ2-7; D gene ambiguous. This CDR3 comprises 16 residues. CDR1 and CDR2 (germline): SEHNR, FQNEAQ (reference sequence). V lost 1 base and J 0 bases, leaving 13 bases between the germline ends. CDR3 DNA sequence: TGTGCCAGCAGCTTAGTTAGTCTGGGGTCCTCCTACGAGCAGTACTTC. This encodes CASSLVSLGSSYEQYF.

This clonotype was recorded a few times. CDR3 DNA sequence: TGCAGCGTTGTGAGCGGGAAAAACACCGGGGAGCTGTTTTTT. The encoded protein is CSVVSGKNTGELFF. This chain uses TRBV29-1 with TRBJ2-2; 7 bases are a match to TRBD2. This CDR3 has 14 amino acids. The ends lost 4 bases at V and 2 bases at J; junction bases unmatched: 4. From germline, CDR1 is SQVTM and CDR2 ANQGSEA.

The table lists this clonotype with a few counts. The chain links TRBV20-1 to TRBJ1-1, with unresolved D. The V gene's germline CDR1 is DFQATT and CDR2 SNEGSKA (reference sequence). V dropped 4 bases and J dropped 6 bases, with 9 bases sitting between them. The CDR3 spans 11 residues. This CDR3 is CSATQIAEAFF. In DNA form, the CDR3 reads TGCAGTGCTACGCAGATTGCTGAAGCTTTCTTT.